This TCR beta chain comes out of a study of blood T cell repertoires in COVID-19. The germline gives CDR1 MNHNS, CDR2 SASEGT. V dropped 1 base and J dropped 4; count of bases not matched to a gene: 1. The CDR3 is 15 residues long. Some clones are missing from TCRdb's copy, which holds only in-frame ones; the method was immunoSEQ multiplex PCR. The sample includes some 300,000 clones, roughly 87% of them seen just once. The study assigned cohorts using participant-reported clinical history. Donors in Cohort 3 counted as recovered after two negative PCRs, clearance, or symptom resolution. The sample was PBMCs or T cells enriched from blood (not recorded which). The genes are TRBV6-1 and TRBJ1-6, with 7 bases matching TRBD1. The TCR was taken from a woman aged 25 to 39 who had recovered from COVID-19. In nucleotides, the CDR3 is TGTGCCAGCAGTGAAGGCAGGGGGTATAATTCACCCCTCCACTTT. It yields the protein CASSEGRGYNSPLHF.